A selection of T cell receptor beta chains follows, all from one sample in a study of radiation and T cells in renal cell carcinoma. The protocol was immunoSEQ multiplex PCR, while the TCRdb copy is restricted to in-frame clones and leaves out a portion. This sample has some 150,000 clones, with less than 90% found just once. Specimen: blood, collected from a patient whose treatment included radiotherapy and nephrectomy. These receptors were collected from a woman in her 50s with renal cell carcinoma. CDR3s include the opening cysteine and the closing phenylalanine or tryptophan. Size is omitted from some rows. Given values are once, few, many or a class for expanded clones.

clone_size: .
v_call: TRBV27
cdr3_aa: CASSFGPHREQYF

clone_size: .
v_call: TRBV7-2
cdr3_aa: CASSLVLRTSGDTGELFF

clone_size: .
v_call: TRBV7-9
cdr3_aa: CASSLSSVSSTEAFF

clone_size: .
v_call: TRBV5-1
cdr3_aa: CASSIGQSYGYTF

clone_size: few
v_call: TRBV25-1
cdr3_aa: CASSEDRGLEKLFF

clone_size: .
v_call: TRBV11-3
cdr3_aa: CASSPGQGDPEAFF

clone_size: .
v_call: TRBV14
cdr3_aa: CASSQVYAGELFF

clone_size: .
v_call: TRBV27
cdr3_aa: CASSWSSDPTNEKLFF

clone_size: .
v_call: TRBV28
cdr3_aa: CASLSGFEQYF

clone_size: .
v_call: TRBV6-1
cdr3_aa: CASSALGGGNTEAFF

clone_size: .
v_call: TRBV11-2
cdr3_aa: CASSRRDRDHSEQFF

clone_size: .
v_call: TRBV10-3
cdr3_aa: CAISATPQANVLTF

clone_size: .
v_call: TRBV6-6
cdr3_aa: CASSPTDIYGYTF

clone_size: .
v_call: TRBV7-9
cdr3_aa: CASSQPSESYGYTF

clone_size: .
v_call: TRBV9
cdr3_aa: CASSEGASGSGNEQFF

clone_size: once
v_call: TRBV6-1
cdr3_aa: CASSSGAGGRNEQFF

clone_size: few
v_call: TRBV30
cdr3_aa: CAWSVETQYF

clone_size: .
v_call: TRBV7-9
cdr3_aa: CASSLIGSYEQYF

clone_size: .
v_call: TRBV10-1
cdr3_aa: CASSDGGLRNTGELFF

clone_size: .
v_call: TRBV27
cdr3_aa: CASSLAGSNEKLFF

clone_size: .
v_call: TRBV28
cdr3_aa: CASSQGQGYQPQHF

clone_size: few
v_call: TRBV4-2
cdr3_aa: CASSVRITDTQYF

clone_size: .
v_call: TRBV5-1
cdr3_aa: CASSLPGGGYTF

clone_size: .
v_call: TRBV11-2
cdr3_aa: CASSPGQGGYGYTF

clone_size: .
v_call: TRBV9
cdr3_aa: CASSFGGGDEQYF

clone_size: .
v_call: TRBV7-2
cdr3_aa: CASSLYRGSPLHF

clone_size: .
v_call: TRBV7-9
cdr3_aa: CASSLIGAHNSPLHF

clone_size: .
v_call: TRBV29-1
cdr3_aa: CSVSRDTAEAFF

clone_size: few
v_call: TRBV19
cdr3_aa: CASSRGTGTNYGYTF

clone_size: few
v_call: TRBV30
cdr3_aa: CAWSGQGNTEAFF

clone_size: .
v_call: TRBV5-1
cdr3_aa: CASSLQGGPEAFF

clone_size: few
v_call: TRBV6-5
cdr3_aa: CASRRGQVRSYEQYF

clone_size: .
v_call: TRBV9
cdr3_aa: CASGSGGGGANVLTF

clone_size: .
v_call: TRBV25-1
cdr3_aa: CASSEITEAFF

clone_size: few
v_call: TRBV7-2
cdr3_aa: CASSQGWAGNTIYF

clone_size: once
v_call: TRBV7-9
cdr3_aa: CASSLSPSGSYEQYF

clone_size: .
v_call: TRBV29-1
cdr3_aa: CSVERGTGGTDTQYF

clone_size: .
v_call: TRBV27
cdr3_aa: CASSLGQSVNQPQHF

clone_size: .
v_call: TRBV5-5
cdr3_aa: CASSPDSLNTEAFF

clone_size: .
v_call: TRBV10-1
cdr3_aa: CASSESGGEGAFF

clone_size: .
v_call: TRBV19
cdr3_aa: CASSISPGADTGELFF

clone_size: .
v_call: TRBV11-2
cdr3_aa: CASSLMGATNEKLFF